This T cell receptor (beta chain) was identified in a study of PD-L1 blockade in urothelial cancer. TCRdb's table, derived via immunoSEQ multiplex PCR, lists solely in-frame clones and lacks some. The data show 87,000 or so clones, less than 90% seen once. The CDR3 runs 14 residues. CDR1 and CDR2 (germline): SEHNR, FQNEAQ (reference sequence). V was shortened by 5 bases and J by 6 bases, with 17 bases between the two germline ends. Time point reported: pretreatment peripheral blood. The TCR was taken from a man aged 60 to 75 with urothelial cancer. The sequencing used PBMCs, collected around atezolizumab (anti-PD-L1) treatment. The rearrangement uses TRBV7-9 and TRBJ2-7; perhaps TRBD2 as D (5 bases). CDR3 protein: CASSQGLLSGEQYF. CDR3 coding DNA: TGTGCCAGCAGCCAAGGCCTCCTAAGCGGCGAGCAGTACTTC.